Sequencing of this TCR beta chain was carried out in a study of T-cell memory formation after mild COVID-19. The table lists this clonotype with many counts. The antigen remains unidentified. Sample barcodes and UMIs were carried by the TCR alpha and TCR beta cDNA libraries that 5'RACE generated with constant-segment primers. TCRdb recomputed calls from the 5' RACE reads with MiXCR, one row per CDR3 protein. The table records 550,000 to 600,000 distinct CDR3 sequences, about 20% of them present only once. Findings and caveats of the study: Researchers report contracting CD4+ clones mostly in CM and EM, with CD8+ clones in EMRA.

J lost 3 bases, V lost 4 bases, and 14 bases had no gene match. The CDR3 covers 17 residues. Germline CDR1 and CDR2: SGHVS and FQNEAQ. Sequencing was done on a sample of PBMCs or a T cell subset sorted from them (not recorded which). This chain connects TRBV7-8 to TRBJ1-1, with TRBD1 identical over 7 bases. The sequence was obtained from an adult woman who had mild COVID-19 (a few samples of this study predate the infection). Cell type and time point are not known. In DNA form, the CDR3 reads TGTGCCAGCAGCTCATCTTTACAGGGGAGGGCGGACACTGAAGCTTTCTTT. It translates to CASSSSLQGRADTEAFF. Drawing the rest from reference TRBV7-8 and TRBJ1-1, the complete variable domain is GAGVSQSPRYKVAKRGQDVALRCDPISGHVSLFWYQQALGQGPEFLTYFQNEAQLDKSGLPSDRFFAERPEGSVSTLKIQRTQQEDSAVYLCASSSSLQGRADTEAFFGQGTRLTVV.